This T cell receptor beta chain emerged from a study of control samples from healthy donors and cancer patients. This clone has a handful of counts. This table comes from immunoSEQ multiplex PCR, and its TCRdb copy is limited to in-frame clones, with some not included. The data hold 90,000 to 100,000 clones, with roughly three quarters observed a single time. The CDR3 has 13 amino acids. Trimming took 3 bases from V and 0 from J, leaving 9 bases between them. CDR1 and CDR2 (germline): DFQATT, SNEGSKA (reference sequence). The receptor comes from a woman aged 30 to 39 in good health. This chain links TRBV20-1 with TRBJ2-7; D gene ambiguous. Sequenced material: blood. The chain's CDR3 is CSASMDVSYEQYF. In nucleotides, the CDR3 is TGCAGTGCTAGTATGGACGTCTCCTACGAGCAGTACTTC.